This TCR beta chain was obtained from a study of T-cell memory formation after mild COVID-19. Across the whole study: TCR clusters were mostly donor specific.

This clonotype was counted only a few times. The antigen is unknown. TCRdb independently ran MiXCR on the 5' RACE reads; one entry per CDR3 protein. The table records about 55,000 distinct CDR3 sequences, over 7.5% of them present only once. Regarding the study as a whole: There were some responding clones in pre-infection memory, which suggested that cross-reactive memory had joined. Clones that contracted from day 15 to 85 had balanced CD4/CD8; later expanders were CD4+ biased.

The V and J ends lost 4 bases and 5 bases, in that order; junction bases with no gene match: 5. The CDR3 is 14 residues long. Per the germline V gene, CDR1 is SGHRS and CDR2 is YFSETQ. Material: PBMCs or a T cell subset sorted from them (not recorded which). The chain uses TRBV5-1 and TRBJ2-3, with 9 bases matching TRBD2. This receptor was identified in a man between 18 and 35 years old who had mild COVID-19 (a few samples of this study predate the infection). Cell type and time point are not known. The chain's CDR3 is CASSRSGGQDTQYF. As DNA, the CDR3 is TGCGCCAGCAGCCGCAGCGGGGGGCAAGATACGCAGTATTTT. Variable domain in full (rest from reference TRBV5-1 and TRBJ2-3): KAGVTQTPRYLIKTRGQQVTLSCSPISGHRSVSWYQQTPGQGLQFLFEYFSETQRNKGNFPGRFSGRQFSNSRSEMNVSTLELGDSALYLCASSRSGGQDTQYFGPGTRLTVL.